A selection of T cell receptor beta chains follows, all from one sample in a study of blood T cells in healthy people across ages. TCRdb re-called the 5' RACE reads with MiXCR, one entry per CDR3 protein. The repertoire consists of hundreds of thousands of distinct CDR3 sequences, with 56% occurring once and the leading ten covering more than 25%. The sequenced material came from blood. The receptors here all came from a man aged 40-49 years in good health. The CDR3 runs from the conserved cysteine through the conserved F or W. D genes are given only for firm matches. Size is omitted from some rows. Given values are once, few, many or a class for expanded clones.

CDR3nt: TGTGCCAGCAGCCCCTTGATTGGAGCGGGGACCCAGTACTTC; CDR3aa: CASSPLIGAGTQYF; abundance: -; d_gene: -; j_gene: TRBJ2-5; v_gene: TRBV7-2
CDR3nt: TGTGCCAGCAGCCAAGGGACAGGGCAAAACTATGGCTACACCTTC; CDR3aa: CASSQGTGQNYGYTF; abundance: -; d_gene: TRBD1; j_gene: TRBJ1-2; v_gene: TRBV7-2
CDR3nt: TGTGCCAGCAGTGACTCATTATGGGACCGAGTCCAAGATACGCAGTATTTT; CDR3aa: CASSDSLWDRVQDTQYF; abundance: -; d_gene: -; j_gene: TRBJ2-3; v_gene: TRBV6-4
CDR3nt: TGTGCCAGTGATGGGACAGAAGACTATGGCTACACCTTC; CDR3aa: CASDGTEDYGYTF; abundance: -; d_gene: TRBD1; j_gene: TRBJ1-2; v_gene: TRBV6-5
CDR3nt: TGCGCCAGCAGACAGGGATTAGGGGAGACCCAGTACTTC; CDR3aa: CASRQGLGETQYF; abundance: -; d_gene: -; j_gene: TRBJ2-5; v_gene: TRBV5-1
CDR3nt: TGTGCCAGCTCACCCCAACAGGACTCCTACGAGCAGTACTTC; CDR3aa: CASSPQQDSYEQYF; abundance: -; d_gene: -; j_gene: TRBJ2-7; v_gene: TRBV18
CDR3nt: TGTGCCACCAGTGATCGTGACAGTCGCTGGGCCGCTGATGGCTACACCTTC; CDR3aa: CATSDRDSRWAADGYTF; abundance: -; d_gene: -; j_gene: TRBJ1-2; v_gene: TRBV24-1
CDR3nt: TGTGCCAGCAGTTACACCGGGACACGACCCTACGAGCAGTACTTC; CDR3aa: CASSYTGTRPYEQYF; abundance: once; d_gene: -; j_gene: TRBJ2-7; v_gene: TRBV6-5
CDR3nt: TGTGCTATCAGTGAAGGGACAGGGAAGACCCAGTACTTC; CDR3aa: CAISEGTGKTQYF; abundance: -; d_gene: TRBD1; j_gene: TRBJ2-5; v_gene: TRBV10-3
CDR3nt: TGTGCCAGCAGCGTAGCAACCCACCAAAAACTGTTTTTT; CDR3aa: CASSVATHQKLFF; abundance: -; d_gene: -; j_gene: TRBJ1-4; v_gene: TRBV9
CDR3nt: TGTGCCAGCAGTTACCAGGGGCTAGCGGGAGAAACAGATACGCAGTATTTT; CDR3aa: CASSYQGLAGETDTQYF; abundance: -; d_gene: TRBD2; j_gene: TRBJ2-3; v_gene: TRBV6-2/TRBV6-3
CDR3nt: TGTGCCAGCAGTTTACTGGGGGGAAAAGAGACCCAGTACTTC; CDR3aa: CASSLLGGKETQYF; abundance: few; d_gene: -; j_gene: TRBJ2-5; v_gene: TRBV12-3/TRBV12-4
CDR3nt: TGTGCCAGCAGCGCACATGTTTTTCAAGAGACCCAGTACTTC; CDR3aa: CASSAHVFQETQYF; abundance: few; d_gene: -; j_gene: TRBJ2-5; v_gene: TRBV7-2
CDR3nt: TGTGCCAGCAGAGCCCGGGACACCTCCTACGAGCAGTACTTC; CDR3aa: CASRARDTSYEQYF; abundance: -; d_gene: -; j_gene: TRBJ2-7; v_gene: TRBV7-2
CDR3nt: TGTGCCAGCAGCGTAGAACAGGGGAATGAGCAGTTCTTC; CDR3aa: CASSVEQGNEQFF; abundance: -; d_gene: TRBD1; j_gene: TRBJ2-1; v_gene: TRBV9
CDR3nt: TGCGCCAGCAGCCGGACAGGGGGTAGACTGAACACTGAAGCTTTCTTT; CDR3aa: CASSRTGGRLNTEAFF; abundance: -; d_gene: TRBD1; j_gene: TRBJ1-1; v_gene: TRBV5-1
CDR3nt: TGTGCCATTAGGGCCCGGGATACGCAGTATTTT; CDR3aa: CAIRARDTQYF; abundance: -; d_gene: -; j_gene: TRBJ2-3; v_gene: TRBV6-5
CDR3nt: TGTGCCACCAGTTCGGACAGGGTAAACGAGCAGTACTTC; CDR3aa: CATSSDRVNEQYF; abundance: -; d_gene: TRBD1; j_gene: TRBJ2-7; v_gene: TRBV24-1
CDR3nt: TGTGCCAGCAGTTTACTCAAGGGCCACCAAGAGACCCAGTACTTC; CDR3aa: CASSLLKGHQETQYF; abundance: -; d_gene: -; j_gene: TRBJ2-5; v_gene: TRBV28
CDR3nt: TGCAGTGCCCTTCGTGAGGCCTATGGCTACACCTTC; CDR3aa: CSALREAYGYTF; abundance: few; d_gene: -; j_gene: TRBJ1-2; v_gene: TRBV20-1
CDR3nt: TGTGCCAGCAGTTTATCCAGGGTCAATGAGCAGTTCTTC; CDR3aa: CASSLSRVNEQFF; abundance: -; d_gene: -; j_gene: TRBJ2-1; v_gene: TRBV27
CDR3nt: TGCAGTGCTAGGAAAGAGACCCAGTACTTC; CDR3aa: CSARKETQYF; abundance: -; d_gene: -; j_gene: TRBJ2-5; v_gene: TRBV20-1
CDR3nt: TGCAGTGCTAACGACAGGGGAATCCCCTATGGCTACACCTTC; CDR3aa: CSANDRGIPYGYTF; abundance: -; d_gene: TRBD1; j_gene: TRBJ1-2; v_gene: TRBV20-1
CDR3nt: TGTGCCAGCAGTACCGACAGGGGAGATGAAAAACTGTTTTTT; CDR3aa: CASSTDRGDEKLFF; abundance: -; d_gene: TRBD1; j_gene: TRBJ1-4; v_gene: TRBV12-3/TRBV12-4
CDR3nt: TGTGCCAGCAGGGGGGCCGGGGATTACACTGAAGCTTTCTTT; CDR3aa: CASRGAGDYTEAFF; abundance: -; d_gene: -; j_gene: TRBJ1-1; v_gene: TRBV12-3/TRBV12-4
CDR3nt: TGCGCCGGCAGGGAGGGGATCGCCTACGAGCAGTACTTC; CDR3aa: CAGREGIAYEQYF; abundance: -; d_gene: TRBD2; j_gene: TRBJ2-7; v_gene: TRBV10-2
CDR3nt: TGCGCCAGCAGCCCTCGACTAGCGGGAGCTGCTTCTGGGGCCAACGTCCTGACTTTC; CDR3aa: CASSPRLAGAASGANVLTF; abundance: -; d_gene: TRBD2; j_gene: TRBJ2-6; v_gene: TRBV5-1
CDR3nt: TGTGCCAGCAGAAGTTTGGACAGGGGTGGTCAGCCCCAGCATTTT; CDR3aa: CASRSLDRGGQPQHF; abundance: few; d_gene: TRBD1; j_gene: TRBJ1-5; v_gene: TRBV16
CDR3nt: TGCGCCAGCAGCTTGGAGCGGGAGCGGGATACGCAGTATTTT; CDR3aa: CASSLERERDTQYF; abundance: -; d_gene: TRBD2; j_gene: TRBJ2-3; v_gene: TRBV5-1
CDR3nt: TGTGCCAGCAGCGAATCAATAGGAGATCCGCAGTATTTT; CDR3aa: CASSESIGDPQYF; abundance: -; d_gene: -; j_gene: TRBJ2-3; v_gene: TRBV6-1
CDR3nt: TGTGCCAGCAGTTTGCGGTCACCCCTCCACTTT; CDR3aa: CASSLRSPLHF; abundance: -; d_gene: -; j_gene: TRBJ1-6; v_gene: TRBV28
CDR3nt: TGTGCCAGCAGCTTAGAGCCCAGGGGGTTTTACAATGAGCAGTTCTTC; CDR3aa: CASSLEPRGFYNEQFF; abundance: -; d_gene: TRBD1; j_gene: TRBJ2-1; v_gene: TRBV7-6
CDR3nt: TGCAGCGTTCGGCCCCGATTAGGAGCCAAAAACATTCAGTACTTC; CDR3aa: CSVRPRLGAKNIQYF; abundance: -; d_gene: -; j_gene: TRBJ2-4; v_gene: TRBV29-1
CDR3nt: TGTGCCAGCAGTTACACCATTTACGAGCAGTACTTC; CDR3aa: CASSYTIYEQYF; abundance: -; d_gene: -; j_gene: TRBJ2-7; v_gene: TRBV6-6
CDR3nt: TGTGCCAGCAGCAACCAGGACAGGGGCGAGCAGTACTTC; CDR3aa: CASSNQDRGEQYF; abundance: few; d_gene: -; j_gene: TRBJ2-7; v_gene: TRBV21-1
CDR3nt: TGTGCCAGCAGCTTATCTCATACCGGGGTGAACTATGGCTACACCTTC; CDR3aa: CASSLSHTGVNYGYTF; abundance: -; d_gene: -; j_gene: TRBJ1-2; v_gene: TRBV5-6
CDR3nt: TGCGCCAGCACAAGGTTTTGGCAGGGGCGGCCCTCCTCAACTAATGAAAAACTGTTTTTT; CDR3aa: CASTRFWQGRPSSTNEKLFF; abundance: -; d_gene: -; j_gene: TRBJ1-4; v_gene: TRBV5-1
CDR3nt: TGCAGCGTTGAAGATCTAGCGGGGAGGTCCACAGATACGCAGTATTTT; CDR3aa: CSVEDLAGRSTDTQYF; abundance: few; d_gene: TRBD2; j_gene: TRBJ2-3; v_gene: TRBV29-1
CDR3nt: TGCAGTGCTAAAAGACCAAAGGGGGCGCCGGGGGAGCAGTACTTC; CDR3aa: CSAKRPKGAPGEQYF; abundance: -; d_gene: TRBD1; j_gene: TRBJ2-7; v_gene: TRBV20-1
CDR3nt: TGTGCCAGCAGCCAAGATCTGCGGATCACAGATACGCAGTATTTT; CDR3aa: CASSQDLRITDTQYF; abundance: -; d_gene: -; j_gene: TRBJ2-3; v_gene: TRBV4-2
CDR3nt: TGTGCCAGCAGCCAAGATCCAGTAGCGGGAGGGGAAGATACGCAGTATTTT; CDR3aa: CASSQDPVAGGEDTQYF; abundance: few; d_gene: TRBD2; j_gene: TRBJ2-3; v_gene: TRBV4-2
CDR3nt: TGTGCCAGCAGCCCCGGACTAGCGGGGGCCAAGACCCAGTACTTC; CDR3aa: CASSPGLAGAKTQYF; abundance: few; d_gene: TRBD2; j_gene: TRBJ2-5; v_gene: TRBV13
CDR3nt: TGTGCCAGCAGTTACTCACAGTATTCACCCCTCCACTTT; CDR3aa: CASSYSQYSPLHF; abundance: few; d_gene: -; j_gene: TRBJ1-6; v_gene: TRBV6-5
CDR3nt: TGTGCCAGCAGTCAGCCGGGGGACAGGGAAAGGGAGACCCAGTACTTC; CDR3aa: CASSQPGDRERETQYF; abundance: once; d_gene: TRBD1; j_gene: TRBJ2-5; v_gene: TRBV28
CDR3nt: TGCGCCAGCAGCCAAGATCTCACAGGGTCCTACGAGCAGTACTTC; CDR3aa: CASSQDLTGSYEQYF; abundance: -; d_gene: -; j_gene: TRBJ2-7; v_gene: TRBV4-3
CDR3nt: TGTGCCATCAAGGGTGACGCGAACACTGAAGCTTTCTTT; CDR3aa: CAIKGDANTEAFF; abundance: -; d_gene: -; j_gene: TRBJ1-1; v_gene: TRBV10-3
CDR3nt: TGTGCCAGCAGTGAAGCGCTGGGACAGGGGGACCTCGAGCAGTACTTC; CDR3aa: CASSEALGQGDLEQYF; abundance: -; d_gene: TRBD1; j_gene: TRBJ2-7; v_gene: TRBV2
CDR3nt: TGTGCCAGCAGGGCGGTCAGCGGGAGCGGAGATACGCAGTATTTT; CDR3aa: CASRAVSGSGDTQYF; abundance: -; d_gene: TRBD2; j_gene: TRBJ2-3; v_gene: TRBV12-3/TRBV12-4
CDR3nt: TGCGCCAGCAGTCCTGTCACGACAGGGCCCCCTGAAGCTTTCTTT; CDR3aa: CASSPVTTGPPEAFF; abundance: -; d_gene: TRBD1; j_gene: TRBJ1-1; v_gene: TRBV5-1